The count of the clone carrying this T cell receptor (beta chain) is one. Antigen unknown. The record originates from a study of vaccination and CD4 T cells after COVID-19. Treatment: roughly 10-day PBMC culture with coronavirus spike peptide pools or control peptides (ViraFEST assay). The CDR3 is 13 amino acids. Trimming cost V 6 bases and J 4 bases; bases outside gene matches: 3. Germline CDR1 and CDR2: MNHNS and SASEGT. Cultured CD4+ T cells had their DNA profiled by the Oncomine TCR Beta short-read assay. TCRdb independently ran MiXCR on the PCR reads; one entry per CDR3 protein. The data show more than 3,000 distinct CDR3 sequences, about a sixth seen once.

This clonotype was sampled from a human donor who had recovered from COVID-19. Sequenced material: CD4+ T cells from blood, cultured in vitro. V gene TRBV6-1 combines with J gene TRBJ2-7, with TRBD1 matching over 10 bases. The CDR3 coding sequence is TGTGCCAGCAGGGGGACAGGGGTTTACGAGCAGTACTTC. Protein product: CASRGTGVYEQYF.